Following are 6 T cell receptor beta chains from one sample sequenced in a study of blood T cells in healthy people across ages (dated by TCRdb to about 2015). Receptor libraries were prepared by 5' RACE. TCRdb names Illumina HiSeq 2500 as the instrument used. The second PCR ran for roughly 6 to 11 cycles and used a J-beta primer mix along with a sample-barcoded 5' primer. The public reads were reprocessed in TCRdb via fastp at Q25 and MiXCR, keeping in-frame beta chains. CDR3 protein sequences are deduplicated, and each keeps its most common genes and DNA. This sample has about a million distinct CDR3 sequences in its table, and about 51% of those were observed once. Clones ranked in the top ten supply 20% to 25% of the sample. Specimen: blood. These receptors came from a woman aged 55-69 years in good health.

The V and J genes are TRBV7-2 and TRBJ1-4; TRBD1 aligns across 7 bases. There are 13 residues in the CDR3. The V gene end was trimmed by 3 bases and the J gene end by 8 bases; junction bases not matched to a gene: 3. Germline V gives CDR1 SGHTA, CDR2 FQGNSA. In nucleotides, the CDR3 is TGTGCCAGCAGCTTGACAGGGTGGGAAAAACTGTTTTTT. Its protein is CASSLTGWEKLFF.

CDR3 amino acids: CSVEGDRGYNEQYF. Written as DNA, the CDR3 is TGCAGCGTTGAAGGGGACAGGGGCTACAATGAGCAGTACTTC. This sequence joins TRBV29-1 and TRBJ2-7, with 10 positions matching TRBD1. The germline CDR1 and CDR2 sequences are SQVTM and ANQGSEA. This CDR3 is built from 14 residues. Losses at the gene ends were 1 base for V and 7 bases for J; bases not matched to a gene: 7.

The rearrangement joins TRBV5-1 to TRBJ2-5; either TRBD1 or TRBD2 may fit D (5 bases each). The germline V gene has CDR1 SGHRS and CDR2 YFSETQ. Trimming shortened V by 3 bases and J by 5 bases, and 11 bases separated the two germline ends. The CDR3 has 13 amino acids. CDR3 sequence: CASSWDLQETQYF. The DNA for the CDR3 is TGCGCCAGCAGCTGGGACCTCCAGGAGACCCAGTACTTC. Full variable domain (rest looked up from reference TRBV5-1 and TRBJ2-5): KAGVTQTPRYLIKTRGQQVTLSCSPISGHRSVSWYQQTPGQGLQFLFEYFSETQRNKGNFPGRFSGRQFSNSRSEMNVSTLELGDSALYLCASSWDLQETQYFGPGTRLLVL.

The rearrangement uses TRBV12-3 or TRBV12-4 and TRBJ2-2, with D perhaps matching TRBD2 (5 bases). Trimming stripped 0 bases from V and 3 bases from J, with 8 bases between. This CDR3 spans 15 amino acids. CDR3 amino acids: CASSLAGKDTGELFF. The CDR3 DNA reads TGTGCCAGCAGTTTAGCCGGGAAGGACACCGGGGAGCTGTTTTTT.

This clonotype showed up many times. The CDR3 coding sequence is TGTGCCAGCAGCGCCAAGCGGGAGTACGGTACGCAGTATTTT. It yields the protein CASSAKREYGTQYF. The rearrangement uses TRBV9 and TRBJ2-3, with TRBD2 matching 8 bases. V shed 3 bases, J shed 8 bases, and the junction held 8 bases outside the gene matches. The germline V gene encodes CDR1 SGDLS and CDR2 YYNGEE. The CDR3 spans 14 residues.

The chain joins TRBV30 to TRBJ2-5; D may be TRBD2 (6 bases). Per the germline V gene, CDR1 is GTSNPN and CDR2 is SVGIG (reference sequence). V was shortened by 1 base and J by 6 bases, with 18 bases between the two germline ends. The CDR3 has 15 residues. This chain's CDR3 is CAWSAHGTLKKTQYF. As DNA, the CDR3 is TGTGCCTGGAGTGCCCACGGGACTTTAAAGAAGACCCAGTACTTC.